Listed below are T cell receptor beta chains from one sample, sequenced in a study of blood T cell repertoires in COVID-19. The repertoire was sequenced with immunoSEQ multiplex PCR; TCRdb's copy has only in-frame clones and lacks some. The table shows about 210,000 clones, with 89% occurring only once. Sequencing input: peripheral blood. The receptors were gathered from a woman aged 40 to 50 with acute or convalescent COVID-19. Each CDR3 is given without its conserved first and last residue. The order of the fields is CDR3 length, J gene, D gene, V gene, CDR3 protein. D genes are given only for firm matches.

11 | TRBJ2-5 | - | TRBV5-4 | ASSRQAQETQY
15 | TRBJ2-5 | - | TRBV6-1 | ASSEIFPYRERETQY
11 | TRBJ1-2 | TRBD1 | TRBV7-9 | ASSGGQGDGYT
15 | TRBJ1-1 | TRBD1 | TRBV5-8 | ASSLARGTGIYTEAF
13 | TRBJ1-4 | TRBD1 | TRBV3-1/TRBV3-2 | ASSRQGTGHEKLF
13 | TRBJ1-6 | - | TRBV6-5 | ASSPTDLRNSPLH
12 | TRBJ2-5 | - | TRBV25-1 | ASSVLEREETQY
12 | TRBJ1-3 | - | TRBV7-8 | ASSLTGSGNTIY
15 | TRBJ1-2 | - | TRBV5-6 | ASSAYPRGVGHYGYT
13 | TRBJ1-2 | TRBD1 | TRBV25-1 | ASRGQGAVSYGYT
10 | TRBJ1-2 | - | TRBV27 | ASSIAGVGYT
13 | TRBJ2-2 | - | TRBV9 | ASSVARGFGGELF
13 | TRBJ2-6 | TRBD2 | TRBV6-5 | ASRLAGSGANVLT
13 | TRBJ1-1 | - | TRBV12-2 | ASRLPGQGRTEAF
14 | TRBJ2-1 | TRBD1 | TRBV7-6 | ASSLAGRGIHNEQF
11 | TRBJ1-2 | TRBD1 | TRBV14 | ASSQGQRYGYT
9 | TRBJ1-1 | - | TRBV30 | AWSVQWEAF
11 | TRBJ1-5 | - | TRBV6-6 | ASSYSASQPQH
13 | TRBJ1-1 | TRBD1 | TRBV5-1 | ASSPSGQPNTEAF
11 | TRBJ2-4 | - | TRBV5-1 | ASSLDSLNIQY
12 | TRBJ1-2 | - | TRBV19 | ASTRDTSNYGYT
14 | TRBJ2-1 | - | TRBV30 | AWTPPDDRFGNEQF
13 | TRBJ1-5 | - | TRBV24-1 | ATSDSTGFNQPQH
13 | TRBJ2-6 | TRBD1 | TRBV29-1 | SVRTGDLRANVLT
12 | TRBJ2-3 | - | TRBV11-2 | ASSAGTATDTQY
14 | TRBJ2-3 | TRBD2 | TRBV7-9 | ASSLGLAGGDGTQY
12 | TRBJ2-2 | TRBD1 | TRBV5-1 | ASSRDREGGELF
13 | TRBJ2-1 | - | TRBV24-1 | ATSVGRAFYNEQF
9 | TRBJ1-3 | - | TRBV10-3 | AISEPPLAY
12 | TRBJ1-1 | TRBD1 | TRBV10-1 | ASSEKRDRGLAF
13 | TRBJ1-3 | - | TRBV7-2 | ASTPIPGSGNTIY
13 | TRBJ1-6 | - | TRBV27 | ASSYEGSYNSPLH
13 | TRBJ1-2 | - | TRBV6-1 | ASSDTQRGYYGYT
11 | TRBJ1-1 | - | TRBV30 | AWSKNRDNEAF
12 | TRBJ1-5 | TRBD1 | TRBV24-1 | ATSDGQGDQPQH
14 | TRBJ2-1 | TRBD2 | TRBV5-6 | ASSLPPSGQYNEQF
14 | TRBJ2-1 | - | TRBV5-1 | ASSTLDRISYNEQF
13 | TRBJ1-5 | - | TRBV6-5 | ASNLGGDGNQPQH
11 | TRBJ1-4 | - | TRBV27 | ASSLRGSEKLF